This is a list of T cell receptor beta chains from one sample in a study of T cells in Graves' hyperthyroidism and ophthalmopathy. One entry per CDR3 protein results from TCRdb running MiXCR on the multiplex PCR reads. Of hundreds of thousands of distinct CDR3 sequences listed, approximately 15% are singletons. Sequences were obtained from blood. These receptors all stem from a young woman with Graves' hyperthyroidism that later progressed to Graves' ophthalmopathy. The CDR3 runs from the conserved cysteine through the conserved F or W. The D gene is left open where the match is weak. Expanded clones get a size class; other rows say once, few or many, or leave the size out.

TRBD2	TRBJ2-7	.	TRBV29-1	TGCAGCGTTGAGGGATCCGGGACTAGTGTGTACGAGCAGTACTTC	CSVEGSGTSVYEQYF
.	TRBJ1-5	few	TRBV15	TGTGCCACCAGCAGAGAACAGACTTATAGCAATCAGCCCCAGCATTTT	CATSREQTYSNQPQHF
.	TRBJ1-1	many	TRBV27	TGTGCCAGCAGTTTAACCGGTTGGACTGAAGCTTTCTTT	CASSLTGWTEAFF
TRBD1	TRBJ1-1	.	TRBV24-1	TGTGCCACCAGTGAGACAGGGGGGTTGAACACTGAAGCTTTCTTT	CATSETGGLNTEAFF
TRBD1	TRBJ1-5	many	TRBV12-3/TRBV12-4	TGTGCCAGCAGTGTCAGGGGGCTCCCCCAGCCCCAGCATTTT	CASSVRGLPQPQHF
TRBD2	TRBJ2-7	few	TRBV10-3	TGTGCCATCAGTGAGGGAACTAGCGATTCCTACGAGCAGTACTTC	CAISEGTSDSYEQYF
.	TRBJ2-6	many	TRBV24-1	TGTGCCACCAGTGATCGGGACTTGGTTGGATCTGGGGCCAACGTCCTGACTTTC	CATSDRDLVGSGANVLTF
TRBD2	TRBJ2-1	many	TRBV19	TGTGCCAGTAGTGCCACCGGGACTAGCTGGACGATTGAGCAGTTCTTC	CASSATGTSWTIEQFF
TRBD1	TRBJ2-1	many	TRBV6-2/TRBV6-3	TGTGCCAGCAGCTTCCGGGACAGGCCATACCGTGAGCAGTTCTTC	CASSFRDRPYREQFF
TRBD1	TRBJ2-7	.	TRBV27	TGTGCCAGCACATTCGAAACCGCGACAGGGACCTACGAGCAGTACTTC	CASTFETATGTYEQYF
TRBD1	TRBJ1-2	many	TRBV28	TGTGCCAGCAGTTTATCGGACAGGGGGGACTATGGCTACACCTTC	CASSLSDRGDYGYTF
TRBD2	TRBJ2-1	many	TRBV20-1	TGCAGTGCTAGTGTTGGACTAGCGGGGGGAGGGGACAATGAGCAGTTCTTC	CSASVGLAGGGDNEQFF
.	TRBJ1-2	many	TRBV29-1	TGCAGCGTTGAAGAAGATGGCTACACCTTC	CSVEEDGYTF
.	TRBJ1-6	.	TRBV5-1	TGCGCCAGCAGCGACCCGGACGGTGCGCGTAATTCACCCCTCCACTTT	CASSDPDGARNSPLHF
.	TRBJ1-1	.	TRBV6-1	TGTGCCAGCACCGGGGGGGGCAAAGCTTTCTTT	CASTGGGKAFF
.	TRBJ2-7	.	TRBV7-9	TGTGCCAGCAGCATGGGGCAGTACGAGCAGTACTTC	CASSMGQYEQYF
.	TRBJ1-3	.	TRBV7-9	TGTGCCAGCAGCTTAGCCCAGGCGAACTCTGGAAACACCATATATTTT	CASSLAQANSGNTIYF
.	TRBJ2-7	many	TRBV7-6	TGTGCCAGCAGCTTAGGGACGGTCGCCTCCTACGAGCAGTACTTC	CASSLGTVASYEQYF
TRBD2	TRBJ2-7	.	TRBV3-1	TGTGCCAGCAGCCCCGGCTCTAGCGGGAAGCAGTACTTC	CASSPGSSGKQYF
.	TRBJ1-6	many	TRBV3-1	TGTGCCAGCAGCCAAGATTCCGGGTCACCCCTCCACTTT	CASSQDSGSPLHF
.	TRBJ2-7	few	TRBV11-1	TGTGCCAGCAGCTTACCTCTAAGGGCCCCATCCTACGAGCAGTACTTC	CASSLPLRAPSYEQYF
.	TRBJ2-2	few	TRBV6-1	TGTGCCAGCAGCGAGAGACGGCCGAACACCGGGGAGCTGTTTTTT	CASSERRPNTGELFF
TRBD2	TRBJ2-7	many	TRBV20-1	TGCAGTGCTCACGGGACTAATCCAGTGGAGCAGTACTTC	CSAHGTNPVEQYF
.	TRBJ2-3	few	TRBV13	TGTGCCAGCAGCTTAGGCTCTCGGATACAGGGCTCGCAGTATTTT	CASSLGSRIQGSQYF
.	TRBJ1-5	few	TRBV5-5	TGTGCCAGCAGCTCCGAGGGGAAAAGCAATCAGCCCCAGCATTTT	CASSSEGKSNQPQHF
.	TRBJ2-1	many	TRBV6-5	TGTGCCAGCAGTTACTCCGGGAGCTCCTACAATGAGCAGTTCTTC	CASSYSGSSYNEQFF
TRBD1	TRBJ1-1	many	TRBV4-1	TGCGCCAGCAGCTTGACAGGGGTCGATGAAGCTTTCTTT	CASSLTGVDEAFF
TRBD2	TRBJ2-7	many	TRBV4-3	TGCGCCAGCAGCCCAAGACTAGCGGGAGTGGGTTACGAGCAGTACTTC	CASSPRLAGVGYEQYF
.	TRBJ2-2	many	TRBV10-3	TGTGCCATCAACAGGGCAGGGGATGTTACCGGGGAGCTGTTTTTT	CAINRAGDVTGELFF
.	TRBJ2-1	few	TRBV19	TGTGCCAGTAGTATAGAGGGGGGAACGAATGAGCAGTTCTTC	CASSIEGGTNEQFF
.	TRBJ2-1	many	TRBV24-1	TGTGCCACCAGTGACCCATCGACAGGAGTCTCCTACAATGAGCAGTTCTTC	CATSDPSTGVSYNEQFF
TRBD2	TRBJ2-7	many	TRBV7-9	TGTGCCAGCAGCTTAGTTCTAGCGGGGAACGACGAGCAGTACTTC	CASSLVLAGNDEQYF
.	TRBJ1-2	.	TRBV5-1	TGCGCCAGCAACCCAGGGGAGAACTATGGCTACACCTTC	CASNPGENYGYTF
TRBD1	TRBJ1-2	few	TRBV11-2	TGTGCCAGCAGCCCGGGACAGGGGGCGCTTAGCTACACCTTC	CASSPGQGALSYTF
.	TRBJ1-2	many	TRBV20-1	TGCAGTGCCAGCATCCGGGACACTGGCTACACCTTC	CSASIRDTGYTF
.	TRBJ2-3	.	TRBV10-3	TGTGCCATCAGCGGCGGTATATACACAGATACGCAGTATTTT	CAISGGIYTDTQYF
.	TRBJ2-7	many	TRBV11-3	TGTGCCAGCAGCGCCTATACAGGGGAGGGCGAGCAGTACTTC	CASSAYTGEGEQYF
.	TRBJ2-7	many	TRBV12-3/TRBV12-4	TGTGCCAGCAGTTTTGCACAGAACGAGCAGTACTTC	CASSFAQNEQYF
TRBD2	TRBJ2-7	many	TRBV2	TGTGCCAGCAAATCCGCCGGGACTAGCGAACCCTACGAGCAGTACTTC	CASKSAGTSEPYEQYF
.	TRBJ1-2	.	TRBV6-1	TGTGCCCGCGACACCAGGGAAGTCTATGGCTACACCTTC	CARDTREVYGYTF
.	TRBJ2-3	many	TRBV28	TGTGCCAGCGGCGCCCGGGGCCCCTACACAGATACGCAGTATTTT	CASGARGPYTDTQYF
TRBD1	TRBJ1-1	.	TRBV14	TGTGCCAGCAGCCCGCAGGGACAGGGGGACATAAACACTGAAGCTTTCTTT	CASSPQGQGDINTEAFF
.	TRBJ2-4	.	TRBV7-2	TGTGCCAGCAGCTTATCAACAGTAGCCAAAAACATTCAGTACTTC	CASSLSTVAKNIQYF